A single T cell receptor beta chain is shown here with its context. V was clipped by 2 bases and J by 3 bases, with 11 bases between them. The CDR3 covers 15 residues. Germline loops: CDR1 LGHNA, CDR2 YNFKEQ. The data stem from a study of T cell clones after liver transplantation. Study-level background: Liver transplant recipients had immunosuppression withdrawal attempted within 2 years. Pre-transplant mixed lymphocyte reactions yielded third-party-reactive TCRbeta sequences as comparators for graft-donor-reactive sequences. Timepoints were pre-transplant, pre-withdrawal, and after withdrawal was completed or failed.

Sequenced by immunoSEQ multiplex PCR; TCRdb stores in-frame clones only, minus some. The table shows 12,000 to 15,000 clones, with 82% occurring only once. Specimen: CD8+ T cells from blood, collected approximately 45 months after liver transplant. The clonotype comes from a human patient who received a liver transplant. The graft donor may have contributed some T cells. The rearrangement uses TRBV4-2 and TRBJ1-5; tentative D call: TRBD1 (5 bases). The CDR3 sequence is CASSQSGYLNQPQHF. Here the CDR3 DNA reads TGTGCCAGCAGCCAATCAGGGTACCTCAATCAGCCCCAGCATTTT.